The 10 T cell receptor beta chains listed next were all sequenced from one sample in a study of blood T cell repertoires in COVID-19. Only in-frame clones appear in the TCRdb table, and some are missing; sequencing was by immunoSEQ multiplex PCR. The sample gives over 250,000 clones, approximately 85% of which show up once; approximately 1% is in the top ten. The sample was PBMCs or T cells enriched from blood (not recorded which). Receptors originate from a woman in her 30s who had recovered from COVID-19.

DNA of the CDR3: TGTGCCAGCAGCCAAGATAACGGTAGGCGGGATGAGCAGTTCTTC. It encodes CASSQDNGRRDEQFF. The gene calls are TRBV14 and TRBJ2-1, with a possible D match to TRBD2 (5 bases). The V and J ends lost 0 bases and 8 bases respectively, with 14 bases between them. This CDR3 contains 15 residues. CDR1 and CDR2 (germline): SGHDN, FVKESK.

This chain uses TRBV2 with TRBJ2-3, with 9 bases matching TRBD1. V shed 5 bases and J 4 bases; nucleotides not matched to a gene: 7. The CDR3 loop spans 15 amino acids. CDR1 and CDR2 (germline): SNHLY, FYNNEI. This CDR3 reads CASSPRTGDPDTQYF. The CDR3 DNA reads as TGTGCCAGCAGTCCTCGGACAGGGGATCCAGATACGCAGTATTTT.

V gene TRBV11-3 combines with J gene TRBJ1-3; D is unresolved. CDR1 is SGHNT and CDR2 is YENEEA in the germline V gene. V lost 0 bases and J lost 4, with 7 bases in between. The CDR3 spans 14 residues. Here the CDR3 reads CASSLETAGNTIYF. The CDR3 DNA reads TGTGCCAGCAGCTTAGAAACAGCCGGAAACACCATATATTTT.

The V and J genes are TRBV11-2 and TRBJ2-7; tentatively, D is TRBD1 (6 bases). The CDR3 is made up of 12 amino acids. The V gene's germline CDR1 is SGHAT and CDR2 FQNNGV. V was pared by 6 bases and J by 6 bases, with 12 bases between. Here the CDR3 reads CASSSTGIEQYF. Written as DNA, the CDR3 is TGTGCCAGCAGTTCTACAGGGATCGAGCAGTACTTC.

The rearrangement joins TRBV27 to TRBJ1-1; TRBD1 is a possible D gene (5 bases). The germline V gene has CDR1 MNHEY and CDR2 SMNVEV (reference sequence). This CDR3 comprises 13 residues. V lost 4 bases and J lost 3, with 9 bases in between. The CDR3 DNA is TGTGCCAGCAGTTATAGACAGTACACTGAAGCTTTCTTT. This encodes CASSYRQYTEAFF.

The V and J genes are TRBV7-3 and TRBJ1-2; D remains unclear. The V end was cut by 5 bases, the J end by 2 bases, with 9 bases between. This CDR3 is 13 amino acids long. The germline V gene has CDR1 SGHTA and CDR2 FQGTGA. This chain's CDR3 is CASSPTGNYGYTF. The CDR3 bases are TGTGCCAGCAGCCCTACGGGGAACTATGGCTACACCTTC.

The chain recombines TRBV29-1 with TRBJ2-5; 10 bases map to TRBD1. The CDR3 has 14 amino acids. V was pared by 7 bases and J by 5 bases, with 10 bases of the junction left unmatched. Germline CDR1 reads SQVTM; CDR2 reads ANQGSEA. Here the CDR3 DNA reads TGCAGCGCATGGTGGGACAGGGGAGCTGAGACCCAGTACTTC. Amino acids: CSAWWDRGAETQYF.

The chain joins TRBV24-1 to TRBJ2-1, with D tentatively TRBD2 (5 bases). This CDR3 spans 16 amino acids. V was shortened by 3 bases and J by 3 bases, with 14 bases between the two germline ends. Germline lookup yields CDR1 KGHDR and CDR2 SFDVKD. The CDR3 loop is CATSDRYGGFYNEQFF. The CDR3 coding sequence is TGTGCCACCAGTGATAGGTACGGAGGTTTCTACAATGAGCAGTTCTTC.

This clone showed up just once. This sequence joins TRBV7-9 and TRBJ1-2; D may be TRBD1 (6 bases). The V gene lost 1 base and the J gene lost 5 bases, with 20 bases spanning the gap. The CDR3 is 17 residues long. Germline V gives CDR1 SEHNR, CDR2 FQNEAQ (reference sequence). CDR3: CASSLVPGTLDGYGYTF. Written as DNA, the CDR3 is TGTGCCAGCAGCTTAGTACCCGGGACACTCGACGGATATGGCTACACCTTC. Filled out from reference TRBV7-9 and TRBJ1-2, the complete variable domain reads DTGVSQNPRHKITKRGQNVTFRCDPISEHNRLYWYRQTLGQGPEFLTYFQNEAQLEKSRLLSDRFSAERPKGSFSTLEIQRTEQGDSAMYLCASSLVPGTLDGYGYTFGSGTRLTVV.

V is TRBV18 and J is TRBJ2-1; TRBD2 agrees at 12 bases. V was clipped by 6 bases and J by 6 bases; unmatched bases: 9. The germline gives CDR1 KGHSH, CDR2 LQKENI. The CDR3 runs 16 residues. In DNA, the CDR3 is TGTGCCAGCTCGAATGCGGCTAGCGGGAGGGCCAATGAGCAGTTCTTC. Protein: CASSNAASGRANEQFF.